Following are 14 T cell receptor beta chains from one sample sequenced in a study of cytomegalovirus exposure and HLA in healthy donors (dated by TCRdb to 2015 to 2018). The library was prepared using the immunoSEQ multiplex PCR assay. For the multiplex PCR, a mixture combining 60 forward primers for TCR Vbeta segments and 13 reverse primers for TCR Jbeta segments was used. Not all clones reach the TCRdb copy of this immuneACCESS table, which keeps in-frame sequences only. Checked studies attribute under half of the gap to unresolved V genes and leave the rest unexplained. Within this sample are around 150,000 clones, with about 70% of them counted one time only. Of the sample, 2.4% is held by the ten largest clones. Sequencing was carried out using PBMCs. These receptors all come from a woman in her thirties or forties in good health and CMV-seronegative.

The sample holds a few counts of this clone. V usage is TRBV6-1 and J usage is TRBJ1-5; TRBD1 matches at 7 bases. Germline lookup yields CDR1 MNHNS and CDR2 SASEGT. Germline trimming cut 7 bases from V and 4 bases from J; bases unmatched to any gene: 4. This CDR3 contains 13 residues. The CDR3 sequence is CASKGQSNQPQHF. As DNA, the CDR3 is TGTGCCAGCAAGGGACAGAGTAATCAGCCCCAGCATTTT.

This clone turned up a few times. In nucleotides, the CDR3 is TGTGCCAGCAGTCAGGGGGCAGGCACAGATACGCAGTATTTT. Its protein product is CASSQGAGTDTQYF. The rearrangement uses TRBV6-6 and TRBJ2-3, with 8 bases fitting TRBD1. J was trimmed by 1 base and V by 5 bases; bases with no gene match: 2. The CDR3 loop spans 14 amino acids. Germline lookup yields CDR1 MNHNY and CDR2 SVGAGI (reference sequence).

This chain joins TRBV27 and TRBJ2-5; TRBD1 agrees at 7 bases. The length of the CDR3 is 15 residues. J gave up 2 bases and V 2 bases, and 5 bases lay outside the gene matches. CDR1 and CDR2 from the germline V gene are MNHEY and SMNVEV (reference sequence). The chain's CDR3 is CASSLDGTAQETQYF. The CDR3 region has the DNA TGTGCCAGCAGTTTAGACGGGACAGCGCAAGAGACCCAGTACTTC.

The rearrangement links TRBV4-3 to TRBJ2-7; 8 bases match TRBD2. This CDR3 spans 16 amino acids. From germline, CDR1 is LGHNA and CDR2 YSLEER. Germline trimming cut 0 bases from V and 3 bases from J; bases unmatched to any gene: 7. This chain's CDR3 is CASSQDASGGSYEQYF. DNA for the CDR3: TGCGCCAGCAGCCAAGATGCGAGCGGGGGTAGCTACGAGCAGTACTTC.

The chain carries TRBV27 and TRBJ1-2; 7 bases line up with TRBD1. V trimming: 4 bases; J trimming: 6 bases; junction bases outside the gene matches: 8. Germline CDR1 and CDR2: MNHEY and SMNVEV (reference sequence). The CDR3 covers 14 residues. The CDR3: CASSSAGQENGYTF. The CDR3 DNA reads as TGTGCCAGCAGTTCCGCAGGACAGGAGAATGGCTACACCTTC.

This clone is a singleton in its sample. J is TRBJ2-1 and V is TRBV19; TRBD1 is a possible D gene (6 bases). The germline V gene has CDR1 LNHDA and CDR2 SQIVND (reference sequence). The ends were cut back, 3 bases at V and 6 bases at J, with 12 bases in the middle. CDR3 length: 14 amino acids. The chain's CDR3 is CASSMPQGVNEQFF. The CDR3 DNA sequence: TGTGCCAGTAGTATGCCACAGGGAGTCAATGAGCAGTTCTTC.

This chain links TRBV11-3 with TRBJ2-4, with D hard to call. The CDR3 contains 13 residues. V was pared by 2 bases and J by 9 bases, with 11 bases between. CDR1 and CDR2 from the germline V gene are SGHNT and YENEEA. CDR3 bases: TGTGCCAGCAGCTTATTTCCACAAAGCATTCAGTACTTC. Protein sequence: CASSLFPQSIQYF.

The chain is built from TRBV20-1 and TRBJ1-2; D unclear. Germline assignment: CDR1 DFQATT and CDR2 SNEGSKA (reference sequence). V lost 3 bases to trimming and J lost 3 bases, with 5 bases between them. The CDR3 is 11 amino acids. The CDR3 loop is CSASPDYGYTF. The DNA for the CDR3 is TGCAGTGCTAGTCCGGACTATGGCTACACCTTC.

This rearrangement joins TRBV2 to TRBJ1-1; D is unclear. Germline CDR1 reads SNHLY; CDR2 reads FYNNEI. V was trimmed by 8 bases and J by 0 bases, leaving 13 bases between them. CDR3 length: 14 amino acids. CDR3 coding DNA: TGTGCCAGCGGCGAGAGGGTGATGAACACTGAAGCTTTCTTT. This sequence encodes CASGERVMNTEAFF.

This clone occurred once. The CDR3, as DNA: TGTGCCACCAGCAGGGACAGGGGGCTTAGTGAAAAACTGTTTTTT. Amino acids: CATSRDRGLSEKLFF. The V and J genes are TRBV15 and TRBJ1-4; TRBD1 matches at 11 bases. V lost 3 bases and J lost 7; bases outside the gene matches: 4. CDR3 size: 15 residues. Germline V CDR1 and CDR2: LNHNV, YYDKDF (reference sequence).

This chain joins TRBV6-1 and TRBJ2-1; the match to TRBD2 covers 8 bases. Germline values: CDR1 MNHNS, CDR2 SASEGT. The CDR3 spans 15 residues. The V segment lost 2 bases and the J segment 9 bases; nucleotides outside the gene matches: 9. CDR3 in amino acids: CASSEPREGFGEQFF. CDR3 DNA: TGTGCCAGCAGTGAACCTCGGGAGGGGTTCGGTGAGCAGTTCTTC.

This clone was seen a handful of times. This sequence joins TRBV27 and TRBJ2-2; 8 bases are a match to TRBD1. CDR3 size: 17 residues. Germline V lookup: CDR1 MNHEY, CDR2 SMNVEV (reference sequence). The V segment lost 8 bases and the J segment 7 bases; nucleotides outside the gene matches: 18. DNA for the CDR3: TGTGCCAGCGGACGTGTGAGGGGACAGGCTGGGTTCGGGGAGCTGTTTTTT. This translates into CASGRVRGQAGFGELFF.

This clone was seen a handful of times. The J gene is TRBJ2-1, the V gene TRBV5-4; a possible D gene is TRBD2 (5 bases). V was shortened by 2 bases and J by 3 bases, with 6 bases between the two germline ends. The germline gives CDR1 SGHNT, CDR2 YYREEE (reference sequence). This CDR3 has 13 amino acids. The CDR3 is CASSLDYYNEQFF. DNA of the CDR3: TGTGCCAGCAGCTTAGACTACTACAATGAGCAGTTCTTC.

This chain uses TRBV19 with TRBJ2-2, with TRBD1 matching 8 bases. This CDR3 is built from 17 residues. CDR1 and CDR2 from the germline V gene are LNHDA and SQIVND (reference sequence). After removal of 3 bases from V and 1 base from J, the junction contained 7 bases not matched to a gene. CDR3 in amino acids: CASSMRSGTGNTGELFF. DNA for the CDR3: TGTGCCAGTAGTATGCGGTCCGGGACAGGGAACACCGGGGAGCTGTTTTTT. Looking up the rest from reference TRBV19 and TRBJ2-2 gives the full variable domain: DGGITQSPKYLFRKEGQNVTLSCEQNLNHDAMYWYRQDPGQGLRLIYYSQIVNDFQKGDIAEGYSVSREKKESFPLTVTSAQKNPTAFYLCASSMRSGTGNTGELFFGEGSRLTVL.